The 19 T cell receptor beta chains reported below all come from one sample, sequenced in a study of T cells in localized non-small cell lung cancer. TCRdb's copy holds only in-frame clones and misses some; the assay was immunoSEQ multiplex PCR. This table has approximately 81,000 clones, 88% appearing once. The specimen comprised peripheral blood, sampled before any cancer treatment. The receptors come from a woman aged 35-75 years with stage I squamous cell lung carcinoma.

The V call is TRBV11-2, the J call TRBJ1-6; unclear D gene. The CDR3 consists of 14 residues. Germline values: CDR1 SGHAT, CDR2 FQNNGV. V gave up 0 bases and J gave up 10 bases, with 10 bases separating them. This CDR3 reads CASSLDPSGSPLHF. CDR3 in DNA: TGTGCCAGCAGCTTAGATCCGAGCGGCTCACCCCTCCACTTT.

The chain employs TRBV4-1 and TRBJ2-5; 8 nucleotides match TRBD2. Germline loops: CDR1 MGHRA, CDR2 YSYEKL. CDR3 length: 18 amino acids. V lost 0 bases to trimming and J lost 0 bases; unmatched junction nucleotides: 9. For the CDR3, the DNA is TGCGCCAGCAGCCAAGATTCCACCGCGGGGGGCTACCAAGAGACCCAGTACTTC. The encoded protein is CASSQDSTAGGYQETQYF.

In its sample, this clone was seen a few times. The chain has TRBV6-5 and TRBJ2-7; tentative D call: TRBD2 (5 bases). Between the trimmed V and J ends, which lost 7 bases and 3 bases, there was a span of 16 bases. Germline V CDR1 and CDR2: MNHEY, SVGAGI. This CDR3 comprises 14 residues. The CDR3 bases are TGTGCCAGCATGTTAGCGCAGGCAGGCTACGAGCAGTACTTC. Translated, it gives CASMLAQAGYEQYF.

The chain has TRBV19 and TRBJ1-2; D is unclear. Germline values: CDR1 LNHDA, CDR2 SQIVND (reference sequence). The CDR3 runs to 13 residues. The ends were cut back, 2 bases at V and 3 bases at J, with 7 bases in the middle. As DNA, the CDR3 is TGTGCCAGTAGTATAATAGGTGACTATGGCTACACCTTC. Its protein product is CASSIIGDYGYTF.

The genes are TRBV5-6 and TRBJ1-1; 8 bases fit TRBD1. CDR1 SGHDT and CDR2 YYEEEE come from the germline V gene. The CDR3 is made up of 15 amino acids. Trimming cost V 0 bases and J 5 bases; bases outside gene matches: 6. The CDR3 nucleotides read TGTGCCAGCAGCTTGGGACAGGGGCGAGGAACTGAAGCTTTCTTT. It yields the protein CASSLGQGRGTEAFF.

This chain uses TRBV27 with TRBJ1-1, with D hard to call. The V gene lost 1 base and the J gene lost 5 bases, with 8 bases spanning the gap. Germline CDR1 and CDR2: MNHEY and SMNVEV (reference sequence). This CDR3 region has 13 residues. This CDR3 is CASSLFWGTEAFF. The CDR3 DNA reads TGTGCCAGCAGTTTATTTTGGGGTACTGAAGCTTTCTTT.

The genes are TRBV6-5 and TRBJ1-2, with 10 positions matching TRBD1. This CDR3 region has 15 residues. J gave up 10 bases and V 5 bases, and 13 bases lay outside the gene matches. The germline gives CDR1 MNHEY, CDR2 SVGAGI. As DNA, the CDR3 is TGTGCCAGCAGTCCGTCCGGGACAGGGGAGGATGACTACACCTTC. Protein product: CASSPSGTGEDDYTF.

The chain combines TRBV5-1 with TRBJ2-5, with 11 bases matching TRBD1. The CDR3 loop spans 15 amino acids. CDR1 is SGHRS and CDR2 is YFSETQ in the germline V gene. V lost 4 bases and J lost 5; bases outside the gene matches: 7. The CDR3 spells CASSTGTGGTETQYF. The CDR3 DNA reads TGCGCCAGCAGCACTGGGACAGGGGGTACGGAGACCCAGTACTTC.

This clone has just a few counts. The rearrangement joins TRBV11-2 to TRBJ2-3; TRBD2 matches at 7 bases. V was clipped by 3 bases and J by 0 bases; unmatched bases: 9. Germline values: CDR1 SGHAT, CDR2 FQNNGV. The CDR3 totals 17 residues. The CDR3 coding sequence is TGTGCCAGCAGCTTGGGGGAGGGCCCCCTGAGCACAGATACGCAGTATTTT. Encoded protein: CASSLGEGPLSTDTQYF.

This chain connects TRBV4-1 to TRBJ2-1; D possibly corresponds to TRBD1 (5 bases). The CDR3 contains 15 residues. Trimming took 4 bases from V and 1 from J, leaving 11 bases between them. Germline assignment: CDR1 MGHRA and CDR2 YSYEKL. CDR3 coding DNA: TGCGCCAGCAGCCGACCAGGGAATTCCTACAATGAGCAGTTCTTC. Amino acid sequence: CASSRPGNSYNEQFF.

The V call is TRBV2, the J call TRBJ2-7; D is unresolved. V lost 6 bases, J lost 3 bases, and 18 bases lay in between. The V gene's germline CDR1 is SNHLY and CDR2 FYNNEI. CDR3 length: 15 amino acids. CDR3 amino acids: CASSDSVVRNYEQYF. In nucleotides, the CDR3 is TGTGCCAGCAGCGATTCCGTCGTCAGAAACTACGAGCAGTACTTC.

V usage is TRBV12-5 and J usage is TRBJ2-5; possible D gene TRBD1, 5 bases. V lost 5 bases, J lost 4 bases, and 23 bases lay in between. Germline V lookup: CDR1 LGHNT, CDR2 FRNRAP. The CDR3 is made up of 17 amino acids. In nucleotides, the CDR3 is TGTGCTAGTGGTCTCTTTATTAGCAGGGCAGTGGGAGAGACCCAGTACTTC. It is translated as CASGLFISRAVGETQYF.

This clone was counted once. V and J are TRBV7-8 and TRBJ2-5, with 11 positions matching TRBD2. The germline gives CDR1 SGHVS, CDR2 FQNEAQ. Germline trimming cut 5 bases from V and 2 bases from J; bases unmatched to any gene: 16. This CDR3 is 19 amino acids long. The CDR3 coding sequence is TGTGCCAGCAGCCCTTTCCTATACTCGACTAGCGGGGTGCAAGAGACCCAGTACTTC. This sequence encodes CASSPFLYSTSGVQETQYF.

The J gene is TRBJ1-2, the V gene TRBV6-4, with TRBD1 matching over 8 bases. V gave up 4 bases and J gave up 7 bases; unmatched junction bases: 8. The CDR3 has 14 residues. Germline CDR1 and CDR2: MRHNA and SNTAGT. The DNA for the CDR3 is TGTGCCAGCAGTGCCACCGACAGGGGAGGTGGCTACACCTTC. This encodes CASSATDRGGGYTF.

This sequence joins TRBV5-1 and TRBJ2-1; the match to TRBD2 covers 10 bases. The length of the CDR3 is 16 residues. Germline-derived CDR1 and CDR2 are SGHRS and YFSETQ. Germline trimming cut 4 bases from V and 5 bases from J; bases unmatched to any gene: 9. The chain's CDR3 is CASSLGAGGLDNEQFF. CDR3 sequence (DNA): TGCGCCAGCAGCCTTGGAGCGGGGGGGCTAGACAATGAGCAGTTCTTC.

This clone has only one observation. V usage is TRBV7-9 and J usage is TRBJ2-7; TRBD1 matches 7 bases. Looked up from germline, CDR1 is SEHNR and CDR2 is FQNEAQ (reference sequence). Trimming removed 1 base from V and 4 bases from J; junction bases left unmatched: 1. This CDR3 comprises 13 residues. CDR3: CASSLETGYEQYF. The CDR3 DNA follows: TGTGCCAGCAGCTTAGAGACAGGGTACGAGCAGTACTTC.

This sequence joins TRBV5-1 and TRBJ1-1; a weak D match, TRBD1 (6 bases). Germline-derived CDR1 and CDR2 are SGHRS and YFSETQ. V was shortened by 2 bases and J by 7 bases, with 15 bases between the two germline ends. There are 14 residues in the CDR3. The CDR3 reads CASSLGGVENEAFF. For the CDR3, the DNA is TGCGCCAGCAGCTTAGGGGGTGTGGAGAATGAAGCTTTCTTT.

The rearrangement joins TRBV27 to TRBJ1-5, with 7 bases lining up with TRBD1. V lost 5 bases, J lost 3 bases, and 10 bases stayed unmatched. Germline lookup yields CDR1 MNHEY and CDR2 SMNVEV (reference sequence). The CDR3 is made up of 16 amino acids. This chain's CDR3 is CASSPQQGMFNQPQHF. CDR3 bases: TGTGCCAGCAGTCCACAACAGGGGATGTTCAATCAGCCCCAGCATTTT.

About this clone itself: The junction differs from germline at one of its ends, possibly a read error. Other DNA sequences in this specimen translate into the identical CDR3. The V call is TRBV6-5, the J call TRBJ1-5; 7 bases align to TRBD1. This CDR3 has 16 residues. Germline lookup yields CDR1 MNHEY and CDR2 SVGAGI. In DNA, the CDR3 is TGTGCCAGCAGTTACTCCAGGGGGACGGGTAATCAACCCCAGCATTTT. This gives the protein CASSYSRGTGNQPQHF.